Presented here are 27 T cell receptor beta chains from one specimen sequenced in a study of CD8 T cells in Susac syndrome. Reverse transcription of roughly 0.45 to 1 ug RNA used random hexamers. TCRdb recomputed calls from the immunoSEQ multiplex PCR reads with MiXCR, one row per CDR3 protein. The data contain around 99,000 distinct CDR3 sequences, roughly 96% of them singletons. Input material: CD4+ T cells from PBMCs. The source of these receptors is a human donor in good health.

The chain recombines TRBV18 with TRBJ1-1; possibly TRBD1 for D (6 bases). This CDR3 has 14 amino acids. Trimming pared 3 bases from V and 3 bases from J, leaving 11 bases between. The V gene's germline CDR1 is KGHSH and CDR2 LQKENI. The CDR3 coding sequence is TGTGCCAGCTCACCGACAGGTGAATACACTGAAGCTTTCTTT. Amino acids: CASSPTGEYTEAFF.

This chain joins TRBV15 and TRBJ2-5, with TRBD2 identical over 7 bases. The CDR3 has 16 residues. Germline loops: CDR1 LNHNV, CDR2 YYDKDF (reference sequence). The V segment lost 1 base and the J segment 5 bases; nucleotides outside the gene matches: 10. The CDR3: CATSRGLSVGGETQYF. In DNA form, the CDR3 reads TGTGCCACCAGCAGAGGGTTATCGGTCGGGGGGGAGACCCAGTACTTC.

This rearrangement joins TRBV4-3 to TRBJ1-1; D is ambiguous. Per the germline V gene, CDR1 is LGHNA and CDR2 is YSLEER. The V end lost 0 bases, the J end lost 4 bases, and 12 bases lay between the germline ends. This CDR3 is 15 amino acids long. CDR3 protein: CASSQDSSGGTEAFF. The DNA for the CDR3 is TGCGCCAGCAGCCAAGATAGCAGTGGTGGCACTGAAGCTTTCTTT.

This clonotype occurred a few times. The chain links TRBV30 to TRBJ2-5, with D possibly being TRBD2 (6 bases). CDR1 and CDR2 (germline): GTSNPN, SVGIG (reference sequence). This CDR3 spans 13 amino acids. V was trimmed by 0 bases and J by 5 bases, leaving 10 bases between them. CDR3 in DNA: TGTGCCTGGAGTGTGGGGGGACGTGAGACCCAGTACTTC. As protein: CAWSVGGRETQYF.

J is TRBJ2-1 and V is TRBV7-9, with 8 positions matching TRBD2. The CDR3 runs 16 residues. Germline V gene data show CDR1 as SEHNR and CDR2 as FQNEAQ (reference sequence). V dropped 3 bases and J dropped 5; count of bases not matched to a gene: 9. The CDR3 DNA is TGTGCCAGCAGCTTCCGAGGCCTAGCGGGCGACAATGAGCAGTTCTTC. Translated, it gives CASSFRGLAGDNEQFF.

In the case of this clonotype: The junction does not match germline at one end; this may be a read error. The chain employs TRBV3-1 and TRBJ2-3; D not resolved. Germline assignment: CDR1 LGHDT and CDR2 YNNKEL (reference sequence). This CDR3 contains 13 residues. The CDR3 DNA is TGTGCCACCAGCCAACCCGGAGAAGATACGCAGTATTTT. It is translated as CATSQPGEDTQYF.

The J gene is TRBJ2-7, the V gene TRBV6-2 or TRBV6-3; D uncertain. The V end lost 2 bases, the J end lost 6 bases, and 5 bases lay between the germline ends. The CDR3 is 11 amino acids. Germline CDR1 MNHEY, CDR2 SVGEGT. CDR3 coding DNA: TGTGCCAGCAGTTACAATAGCGAGCAGTACTTC. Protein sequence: CASSYNSEQYF.

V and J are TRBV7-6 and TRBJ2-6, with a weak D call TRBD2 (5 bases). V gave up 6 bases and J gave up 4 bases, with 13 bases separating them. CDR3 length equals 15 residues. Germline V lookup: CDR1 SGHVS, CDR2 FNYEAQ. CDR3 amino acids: CASSPNSGGANVLTF. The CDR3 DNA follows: TGTGCCAGCAGTCCTAACAGCGGAGGGGCCAACGTCCTGACTTTC.

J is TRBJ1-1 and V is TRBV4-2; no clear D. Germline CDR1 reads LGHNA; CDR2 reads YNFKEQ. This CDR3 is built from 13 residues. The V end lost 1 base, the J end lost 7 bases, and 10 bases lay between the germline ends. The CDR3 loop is CASSQVVGYEAFF. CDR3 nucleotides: TGTGCCAGCAGCCAAGTGGTGGGGTATGAAGCTTTCTTT.

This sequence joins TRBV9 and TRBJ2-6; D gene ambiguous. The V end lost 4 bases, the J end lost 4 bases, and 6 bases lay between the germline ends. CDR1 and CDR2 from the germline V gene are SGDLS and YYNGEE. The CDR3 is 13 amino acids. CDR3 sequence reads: CASSPWGANVLTF. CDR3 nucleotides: TGTGCCAGCAGCCCCTGGGGGGCCAACGTCCTGACTTTC.

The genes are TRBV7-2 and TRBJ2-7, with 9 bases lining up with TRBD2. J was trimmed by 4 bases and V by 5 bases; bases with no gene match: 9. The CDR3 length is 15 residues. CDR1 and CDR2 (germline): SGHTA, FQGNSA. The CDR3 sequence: CASSRLGLANYEQYF. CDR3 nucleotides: TGTGCCAGCAGCAGGCTAGGACTAGCGAATTACGAGCAGTACTTC. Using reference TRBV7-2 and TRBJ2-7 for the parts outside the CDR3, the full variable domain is GAGVSQSPSNKVTEKGKDVELRCDPISGHTALYWYRQSLGQGLEFLIYFQGNSAPDKSGLPSDRFSAERTGGSVSTLTIQRTQQEDSAVYLCASSRLGLANYEQYFGPGTRLTVT.

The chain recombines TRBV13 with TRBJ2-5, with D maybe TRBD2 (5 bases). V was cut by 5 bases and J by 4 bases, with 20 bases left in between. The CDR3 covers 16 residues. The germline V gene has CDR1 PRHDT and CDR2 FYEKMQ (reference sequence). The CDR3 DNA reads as TGTGCCAGCAGCCCCATGGACCCTAGCTCATCAGAGACCCAGTACTTC. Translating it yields CASSPMDPSSSETQYF.

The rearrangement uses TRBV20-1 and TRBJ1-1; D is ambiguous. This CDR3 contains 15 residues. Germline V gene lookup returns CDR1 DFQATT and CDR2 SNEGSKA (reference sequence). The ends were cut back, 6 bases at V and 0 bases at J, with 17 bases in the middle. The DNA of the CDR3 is TGCAGTGCCAAGATGCACAGCTCAATGAACACTGAAGCTTTCTTT. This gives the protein CSAKMHSSMNTEAFF.

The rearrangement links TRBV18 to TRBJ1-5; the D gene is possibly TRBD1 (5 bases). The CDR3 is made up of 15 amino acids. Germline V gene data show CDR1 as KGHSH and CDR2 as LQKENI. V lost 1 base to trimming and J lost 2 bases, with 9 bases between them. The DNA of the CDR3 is TGTGCCAGCTCACCACAGGGGTTCGGCAATCAGCCCCAGCATTTT. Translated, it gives CASSPQGFGNQPQHF.

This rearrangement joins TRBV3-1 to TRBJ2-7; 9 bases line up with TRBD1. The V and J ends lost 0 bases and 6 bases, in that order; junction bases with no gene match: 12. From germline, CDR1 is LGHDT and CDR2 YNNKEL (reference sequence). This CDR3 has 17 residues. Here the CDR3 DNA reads TGTGCCAGCAGCCAAGATTATATCCGGGACAGGGCTGGCGAGCAGTACTTC. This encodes CASSQDYIRDRAGEQYF.

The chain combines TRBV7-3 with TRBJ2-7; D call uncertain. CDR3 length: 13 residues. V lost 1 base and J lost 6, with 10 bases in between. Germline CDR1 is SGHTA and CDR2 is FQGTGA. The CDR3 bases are TGTGCCAGCAGCTTAAAGCCCGACACCGAGCAGTACTTC. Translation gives CASSLKPDTEQYF.

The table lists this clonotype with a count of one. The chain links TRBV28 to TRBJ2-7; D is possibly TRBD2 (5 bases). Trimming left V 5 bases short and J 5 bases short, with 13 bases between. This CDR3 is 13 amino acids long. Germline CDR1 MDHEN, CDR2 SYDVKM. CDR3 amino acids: CASSRRHLDEQYF. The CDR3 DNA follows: TGTGCCAGCAGTAGGAGGCACCTCGACGAGCAGTACTTC.

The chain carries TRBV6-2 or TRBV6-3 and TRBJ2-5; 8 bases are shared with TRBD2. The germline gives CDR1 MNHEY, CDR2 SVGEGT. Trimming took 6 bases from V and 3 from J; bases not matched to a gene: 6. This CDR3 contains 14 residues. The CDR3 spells CASRGSGGKETQYF. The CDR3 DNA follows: TGTGCCAGCAGAGGAAGCGGGGGCAAAGAGACCCAGTACTTC.

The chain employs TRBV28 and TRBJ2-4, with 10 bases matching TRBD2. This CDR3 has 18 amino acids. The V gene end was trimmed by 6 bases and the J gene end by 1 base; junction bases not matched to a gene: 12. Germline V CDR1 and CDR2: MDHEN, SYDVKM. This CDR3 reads CASSYGLAEGAAKNIQYF. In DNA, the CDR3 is TGTGCCAGCAGCTACGGACTAGCGGAGGGAGCTGCCAAAAACATTCAGTACTTC.

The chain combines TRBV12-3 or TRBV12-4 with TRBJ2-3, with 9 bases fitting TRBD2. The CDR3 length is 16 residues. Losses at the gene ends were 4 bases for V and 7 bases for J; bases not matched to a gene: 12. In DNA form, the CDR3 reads TGTGCCAGCAGTTCTGCGAGGCGGGGGGGCCAGTATACGCAGTATTTT. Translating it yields CASSSARRGGQYTQYF.

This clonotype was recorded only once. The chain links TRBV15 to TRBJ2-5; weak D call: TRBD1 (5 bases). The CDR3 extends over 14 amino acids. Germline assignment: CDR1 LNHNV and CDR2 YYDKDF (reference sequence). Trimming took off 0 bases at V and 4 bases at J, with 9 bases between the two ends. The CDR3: CATSRDIGVETQYF. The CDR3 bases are TGTGCCACCAGCAGAGATATAGGGGTAGAGACCCAGTACTTC.

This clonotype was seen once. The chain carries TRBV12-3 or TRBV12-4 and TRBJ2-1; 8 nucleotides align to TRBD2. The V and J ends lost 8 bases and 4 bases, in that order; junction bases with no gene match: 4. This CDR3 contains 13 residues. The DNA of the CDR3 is TGTGCCAGCCGGGGGGGCTGGTACAATGAGCAGTTCTTC. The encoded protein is CASRGGWYNEQFF.

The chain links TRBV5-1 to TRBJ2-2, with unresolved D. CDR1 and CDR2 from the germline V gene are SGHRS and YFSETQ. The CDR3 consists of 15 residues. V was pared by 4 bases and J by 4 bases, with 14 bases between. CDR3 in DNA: TGCGCCAGCAGCCTTGTGCAGCTGGGCACCGGGGAGCTGTTTTTT. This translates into CASSLVQLGTGELFF.

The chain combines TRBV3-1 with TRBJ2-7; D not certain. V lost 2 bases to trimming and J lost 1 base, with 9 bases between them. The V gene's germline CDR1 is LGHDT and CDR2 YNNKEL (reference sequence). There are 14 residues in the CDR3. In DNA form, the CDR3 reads TGTGCCAGCAGCCAAAGCGACTTATCCTACGAGCAGTACTTC. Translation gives CASSQSDLSYEQYF.

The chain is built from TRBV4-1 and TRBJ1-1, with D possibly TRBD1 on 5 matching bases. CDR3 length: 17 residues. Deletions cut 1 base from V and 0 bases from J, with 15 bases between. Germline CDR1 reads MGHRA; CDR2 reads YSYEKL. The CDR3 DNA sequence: TGCGCCAGCAGCCAAGTACAGGCCTTCCTCATGAACACTGAAGCTTTCTTT. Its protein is CASSQVQAFLMNTEAFF.

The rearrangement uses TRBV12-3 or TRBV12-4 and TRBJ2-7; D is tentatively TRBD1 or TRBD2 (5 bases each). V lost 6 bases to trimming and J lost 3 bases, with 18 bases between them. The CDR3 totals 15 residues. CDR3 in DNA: TGTGCCAGCAGCCCCGGGGCTAATCAACACTACGAGCAGTACTTC. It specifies CASSPGANQHYEQYF.

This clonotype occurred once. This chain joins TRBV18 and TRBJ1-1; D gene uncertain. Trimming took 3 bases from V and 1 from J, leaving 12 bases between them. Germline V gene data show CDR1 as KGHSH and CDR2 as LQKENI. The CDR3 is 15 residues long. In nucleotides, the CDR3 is TGTGCCAGCTCACCCGCTTTGTCGGAGAACACTGAAGCTTTCTTT. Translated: CASSPALSENTEAFF. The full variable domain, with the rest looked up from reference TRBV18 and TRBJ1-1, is NAGVMQNPRHLVRRRGQEARLRCSPMKGHSHVYWYRQLPEEGLKFMVYLQKENIIDESGMPKERFSAEFPKEGPSILRIQQVVRGDSAAYFCASSPALSENTEAFFGQGTRLTVV.